This passage covers 7 T cell receptor beta chains from one sample sequenced in a study of T cells in Graves' hyperthyroidism and ophthalmopathy. RNA transcripts provided the source from which TCR beta CDR3 regions were amplified. Using the HTBI primer set, a first-round RT-PCR was run on the TCR CDR3. TCRdb re-called the multiplex PCR reads through MiXCR, storing one row per CDR3 protein. The sample contains some 620,000 distinct CDR3 sequences, around 15% of which appear only once. The material sequenced was blood. These receptors came from a woman in her 30s with Graves' hyperthyroidism.

This clonotype was detected a few times. The CDR3 DNA sequence: TGTGCCAGCAGTTACGATCTGAACACCGGGGAGCTGTTTTTT. It specifies CASSYDLNTGELFF. The chain recombines TRBV6-5 with TRBJ2-2; D is unresolved. This CDR3 spans 14 amino acids. CDR1 is MNHEY and CDR2 is SVGAGI in the germline V gene. The V and J ends lost 2 bases and 1 base respectively, with 5 bases between them.

A note on this clonotype: Since a much larger clone is just one base distant, this may be a read error. The V call is TRBV2, the J call TRBJ2-2, with D perhaps matching TRBD1 (6 bases). Germline CDR1 SNHLY, CDR2 FYNNEI. The CDR3 runs to 13 residues. The V end was cut by 8 bases, the J end by 7 bases, with 14 bases between. The CDR3 loop reads CASGPTGFGELFF. The CDR3 DNA sequence: TGTGCCAGCGGACCTACAGGGTTCGGGGAGCTGTTTTTT.

This clonotype was observed at least ten times. V is TRBV27 and J is TRBJ1-2; no firm D call. The germline gives CDR1 MNHEY, CDR2 SMNVEV (reference sequence). The CDR3 sequence is 15 residues long. V lost 2 bases, J lost 2 bases, and 12 bases lay in between. The CDR3 DNA sequence: TGTGCCAGCAGTTTAAGAGCCGGGCCGAACTATGGCTACACCTTC. This gives the protein CASSLRAGPNYGYTF.

This clonotype was seen ten or more times. The chain carries TRBV7-2 and TRBJ2-5; unclear D gene. The V end was cut by 1 base, the J end by 1 base, with 7 bases between. Germline CDR1 and CDR2: SGHTA and FQGNSA. This CDR3 is 14 amino acids long. In DNA form, the CDR3 reads TGTGCCAGCAGCTTAGTTGTAAGCCAAGAGACCCAGTACTTC. The encoded protein is CASSLVVSQETQYF.

At least ten counts were recorded for this clonotype. V gene TRBV27 combines with J gene TRBJ2-5; D unresolved. The CDR3 is 13 amino acids. With 6 bases removed from V and 1 base from J, the gap between germline ends came to 9 bases. The germline V gene encodes CDR1 MNHEY and CDR2 SMNVEV (reference sequence). This chain's CDR3 is CASSSLGQETQYF. As DNA, the CDR3 is TGTGCCAGCAGCTCCCTGGGCCAAGAGACCCAGTACTTC.

This clonotype has at least ten counts. V gene TRBV6-1 combines with J gene TRBJ1-5; 9 bases agree with TRBD1. The junction had 9 bases not matched to a gene; V was cut back by 6 bases and J by 0 bases. The CDR3 runs 17 residues. Per the germline V gene, CDR1 is MNHNS and CDR2 is SASEGT. CDR3: CASSAGTGLYSNQPQHF. CDR3 DNA: TGTGCCAGCAGCGCCGGGACAGGGCTGTATAGCAATCAGCCCCAGCATTTT.

This clonotype was observed a few times. The chain is built from TRBV5-1 and TRBJ1-3, with a tentative D call TRBD1 (5 bases). CDR1 is SGHRS, CDR2 YFSETQ, per germline. V was cut by 4 bases and J by 0 bases, with 14 bases left in between. The CDR3 loop spans 16 amino acids. The CDR3 reads CASSLTLTGSGNTIYF. CDR3 nucleotides: TGCGCCAGCAGCCTAACCCTCACAGGCTCTGGAAACACCATATATTTT.